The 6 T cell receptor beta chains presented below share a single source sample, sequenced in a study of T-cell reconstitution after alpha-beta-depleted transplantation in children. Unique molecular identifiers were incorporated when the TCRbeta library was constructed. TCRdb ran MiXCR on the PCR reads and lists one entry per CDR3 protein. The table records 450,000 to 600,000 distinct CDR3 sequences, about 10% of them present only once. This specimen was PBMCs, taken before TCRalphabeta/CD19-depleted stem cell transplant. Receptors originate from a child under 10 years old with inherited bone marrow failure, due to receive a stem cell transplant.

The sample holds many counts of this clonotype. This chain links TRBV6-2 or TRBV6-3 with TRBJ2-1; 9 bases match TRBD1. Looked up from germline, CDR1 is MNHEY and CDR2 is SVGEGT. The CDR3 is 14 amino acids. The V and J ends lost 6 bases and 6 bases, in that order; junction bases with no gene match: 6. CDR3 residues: CASSPGQGRNEQFF. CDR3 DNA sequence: TGTGCCAGCAGCCCGGGACAGGGACGCAATGAGCAGTTCTTC.

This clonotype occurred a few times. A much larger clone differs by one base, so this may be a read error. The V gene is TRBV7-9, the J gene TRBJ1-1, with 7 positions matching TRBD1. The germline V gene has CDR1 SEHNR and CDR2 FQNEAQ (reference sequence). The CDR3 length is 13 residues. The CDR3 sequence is CASSPQGNPEAFF. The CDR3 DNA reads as TGTGCCAGCAGCCCACAGGGGAACCCTGAAGCTTTCTTT.

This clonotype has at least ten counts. CDR3 bases: TGTGCCTGGAGTGGGGGTACTGGGGCCAACGTCCTGACTTTC. This translates into CAWSGGTGANVLTF. The V gene is TRBV30, the J gene TRBJ2-6; D not resolved. CDR3 length: 14 amino acids. The ends were cut back, 1 base at V and 2 bases at J, with 6 bases in the middle. CDR1 GTSNPN and CDR2 SVGIG come from the germline V gene (reference sequence).

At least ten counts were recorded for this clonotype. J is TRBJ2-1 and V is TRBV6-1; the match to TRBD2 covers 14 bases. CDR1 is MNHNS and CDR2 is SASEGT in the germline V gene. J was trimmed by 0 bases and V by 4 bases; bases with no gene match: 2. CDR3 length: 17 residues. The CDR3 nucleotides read TGTGCCAGCAGTGGACTAGCGGGAGGGCTCTCCTACAATGAGCAGTTCTTC. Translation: CASSGLAGGLSYNEQFF.

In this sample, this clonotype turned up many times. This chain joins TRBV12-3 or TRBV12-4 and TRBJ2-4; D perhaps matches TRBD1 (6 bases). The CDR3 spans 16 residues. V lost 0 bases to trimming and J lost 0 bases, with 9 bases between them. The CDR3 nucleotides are TGTGCCAGCAGTTTAGCACAGGGCCTAGCCAAAAACATTCAGTACTTC. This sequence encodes CASSLAQGLAKNIQYF.

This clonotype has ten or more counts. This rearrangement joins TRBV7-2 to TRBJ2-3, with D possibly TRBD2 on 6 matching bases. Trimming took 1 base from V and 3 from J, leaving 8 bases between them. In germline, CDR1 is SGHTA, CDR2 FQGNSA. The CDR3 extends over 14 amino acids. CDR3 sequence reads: CASSLESGTDTQYF. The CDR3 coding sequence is TGTGCCAGCAGCTTAGAAAGCGGGACAGATACGCAGTATTTT.